The 25 T cell receptor beta chains in this list originate from one sample, sequenced in a study of CD8+ T cells in alopecia areata. CD4, CD8alpha, NKG2D, NKG2ACE and other markers were used to sort pooled cutaneous lymph node cells. Sequencing relied on a cDNA template that was reverse transcribed from extracted RNA. TCRdb's copy holds only in-frame clones and misses some; the assay was immunoSEQ multiplex PCR. Recorded here are 290,000 or so clones, none singletons. The material sequenced was CD4+ T cells sorted from a lymph node. The source is a C3H/HeJ mouse with alopecia areata. This mouse strain has H2-k as its MHC haplotype.

This clone was seen more than once but under ten times. The genes and germline here are from mouse. The read ends 4 residues shy of where the CDR3 ends; the end is completed using the germline J gene. Other DNA sequences of this sample code for an identical CDR3. The rearrangement joins TRBV13-3 to TRBJ2-3; TRBD1 aligns across 9 bases. Trimming removed 5 bases from V and 0 bases from J; junction bases left unmatched: 4. The CDR3 sequence is 15 residues long. Germline V gene sequence: CDR1 NNHDY, CDR2 SYVADS. The covered CDR3 bases are TGTGCCAGCAGAGATACAGGGGGCAGTGCAGAA. Residues: CASRDTGGSAE. The CDR3, in full, reads CASRDTGGSAETLYF.

This clone was seen more than once but under ten times. The gene symbols are mouse symbols. The DNA ends 4 residues before the CDR3 does, and the rest of the CDR3 is filled in from the germline J gene. This chain uses TRBV1 with TRBJ2-5; TRBD2 agrees at 9 bases. With 6 bases clipped from V and 2 bases from J, the junction kept 3 bases outside the gene matches. The germline V gene has CDR1 NSQYPW and CDR2 LRSPGD (reference sequence). The CDR3 is 14 residues long. CDR3 bases read: TGCACCTGCAGGAGACTGGGGGTCCAAGAC. Translation: CTCRRLGVQD. The CDR3 in its entirety is CTCRRLGVQDTQYF. The variable domain in full, with the rest retrieved from reference TRBV1 and TRBJ2-5, is VTLLEQNPRWRLVPRGQAVNLRCILKNSQYPWMSWYQQDLQKQLQWLFTLRSPGDKEVKSLPGADYLATRVTDTELRLQVANMSQGRTLYCTCRRLGVQDTQYFGPGTRLLVL.

Details on this clone: Mouse germline and gene names are used. The read stops 4 residues short of the end of the CDR3; the missing end is completed from the germline J gene. The chain has TRBV1 and TRBJ1-2; D is ambiguous. The CDR3 runs to 15 residues. Germline CDR1 reads NSQYPW; CDR2 reads LRSPGD (reference sequence). V dropped 0 bases and J dropped 2 bases, with 10 bases sitting between them. The CDR3 bases that were read are TGCACCTGCAGTGCAGACCGGGTACTGAACTCC. Translating gives CTCSADRVLNS. Given in full, the CDR3 is CTCSADRVLNSDYTF.

This clone was counted only a few times. The listed genes are named as in mouse. The read ends 4 residues early relative to the CDR3; the germline J gene fills the gap. The sample holds other DNA sequences that translate to the same CDR3. The chain combines TRBV19 with TRBJ1-2; 9 bases line up with TRBD1. The V gene's germline CDR1 is FNHDT and CDR2 SITEND (reference sequence). This CDR3 contains 15 residues. The J segment lost 0 bases and the V segment lost 2 bases, leaving 2 bases of the junction unmatched. Incomplete CDR3 DNA: TGTGCCAGCAGTATGGGACAGGGCGCAAACTCC. Translated: CASSMGQGANS. The whole CDR3 reads CASSMGQGANSDYTF.

This clone was counted a few times. The listed genes are named as in mouse. The sequenced fragment ends 4 residues before the CDR3 boundary, so the rest is inferred from the germline J gene. Other DNA sequences of this sample code for an identical CDR3. This chain links TRBV13-1 with TRBJ2-4; tentatively, D is TRBD1 (5 bases). This CDR3 spans 13 amino acids. Germline V CDR1 and CDR2: NSHNY, SYGAGN. V dropped 4 bases and J dropped 0 bases, with 6 bases sitting between them. The CDR3 loop reads CASSQGSQNTLYF. The part of the CDR3 DNA that was read is TGTGCCAGCAGTCAGGGTAGTCAAAAC.

In regard to this clone: Germline and genes here are mouse. The read comes to an end 4 residues before the CDR3 does, leaving the germline J gene to fill in the end. The identical CDR3 is also encoded by other nucleotide sequences in the sample. V usage is TRBV13-3 and J usage is TRBJ2-3; 8 positions agree with TRBD2. The germline V gene has CDR1 NNHDY and CDR2 SYVADS. There are 14 residues in the CDR3. With V trimmed by 5 bases and J by 1 base, 3 bases remained unmatched. The covered CDR3 bases are TGTGCCAGCAGCGGACTGGGTGGTGCAGAA. Translated, it gives CASSGLGGAE. Given in full, the CDR3 is CASSGLGGAETLYF.

Turning to this clone: Gene names are mouse gene names. The CDR3 end is not reached by the read, which stops 4 residues before it; the germline J gene fills it in. This sample includes further DNA sequences coding for the same CDR3. The chain has TRBV1 and TRBJ2-3, with TRBD1 matching 11 bases. CDR1 is NSQYPW, CDR2 LRSPGD, per germline (reference sequence). This CDR3 contains 15 residues. J gave up 2 bases and V 3 bases, and 1 base lay outside the gene matches. The CDR3 sequence is CTCSADRGHAETLYF. The DNA read from the CDR3 is TGCACCTGCAGTGCGGACAGGGGGCATGCAGAA.

As for this clone: Gene names are mouse gene names. Coverage ceases 4 residues before the CDR3 finishes, and the germline J gene fills in the end. V and J are TRBV13-3 and TRBJ2-1, with a tentative D call TRBD1 (6 bases). The CDR3 is 14 residues long. V shed 4 bases and J shed 6 bases, with 14 bases lying between them. The germline gives CDR1 NNHDY, CDR2 SYVADS. The CDR3 bases that were read are TGTGCCAGCAGTACAACCGGGACAAGTGCT. Its translation is CASSTTGTSA. The full CDR3 protein reads CASSTTGTSAEQFF.

Worth noting for this clone: Gene labels here are mouse ones. The read ends 3 residues shy of where the CDR3 ends; the end is completed using the germline J gene. The same CDR3 can be traced to other DNA sequences in this sample. The chain combines TRBV1 with TRBJ1-6, with TRBD1 matching 7 bases. TRBJ1-6 is given ORF status, its function remaining uncertain. J gave up 3 bases and V 2 bases, and 1 base lay outside the gene matches. The CDR3 sequence is 15 residues long. Germline values: CDR1 NSQYPW, CDR2 LRSPGD (reference sequence). The CDR3 is CTCSAWDSYNSPLYF. The sequenced CDR3 bases are TGCACCTGCAGTGCATGGGACAGCTATAATTCGCCC.

This clone came up a few times. Genes and germline come from the mouse. The DNA ends 4 residues before the CDR3 does, and the rest of the CDR3 is filled in from the germline J gene. The chain combines TRBV31 with TRBJ2-5; D perhaps matches TRBD1 (7 bases). CDR3 length equals 13 residues. Germline V gene sequence: CDR1 GKSSPN, CDR2 SITVG. The CDR3 region is CAWRGGGGDTQYF. Incomplete CDR3 DNA: TGTGCCTGGAGAGGGGGCGGGGGAGAC.

In this sample, this clone turned up a few times. Gene labels here are mouse ones. The read halts 3 residues ahead of the CDR3 end, with the missing end drawn from the germline J gene. The chain combines TRBV5 with TRBJ1-6, with D perhaps matching TRBD1 (6 bases). TRBJ1-6 is an open reading frame whose function is uncertain. This CDR3 contains 13 residues. Germline CDR1 reads LGHNA; CDR2 reads YNLKQL (reference sequence). Trimming took 4 bases from V and 8 from J, leaving 9 bases between them. Partial CDR3 DNA: TGTGCCAGCAGCCCGGACAGAGATTCGCCC. It translates to CASSPDRDSP. The whole CDR3 reads CASSPDRDSPLYF.

For this clone: Germline and genes here are mouse. This CDR3 is also generated by other DNA sequences in the sample. CDR3 sequence: CASSDTGQGYEQYF. The part of the CDR3 DNA that was read is TGTGCCAGCAGTGATACGGGACAGGGCTAT. The chain employs TRBV13-1 and TRBJ2-7, with 9 bases that match TRBD1. The read falls 4 residues short of the CDR3 end, and the missing part is taken from the germline J gene. J lost 3 bases, V lost 1 base, and 2 bases had no gene match. This CDR3 has 14 residues. Germline V CDR1 and CDR2: NSHNY, SYGAGN.

There are a few counts of this clone. Gene names denote mouse genes. Coverage ceases 4 residues before the CDR3 finishes, and the germline J gene fills in the end. The same CDR3 arises from other DNA sequences in this sample as well. The rearrangement joins TRBV12-1 to TRBJ1-2, with 7 bases identical to TRBD1. J was trimmed by 4 bases and V by 0 bases; bases with no gene match: 4. The germline gives CDR1 SGHSN, CDR2 HYEKVE. There are 14 residues in the CDR3. The CDR3 here is CASSLTGESSDYTF. The sequenced part of the CDR3 DNA is TGTGCCAGCTCTCTCACAGGGGAGAGCTCC.

In regard to this clone: Mouse names are used for the genes. With the read ending 4 residues before the CDR3 end, the germline J gene is used to fill in that end. This chain connects TRBV13-1 to TRBJ2-1; 12 bases are a match to TRBD2. The ends lost 9 bases at V and 2 bases at J; junction bases unmatched: 6. This CDR3 contains 15 residues. Germline CDR1 NSHNY, CDR2 SYGAGN. The CDR3 bases that were read are TGTGCCACCCTCGGGACTGGGGGGCACTATGCT. Translating it yields CATLGTGGHYA. The entire CDR3 is CATLGTGGHYAEQFF.

This clone was detected only a few times. The gene names given are mouse names. The CDR3 end falls 4 residues outside the read, so it is completed with the germline J gene. V and J are TRBV13-3 and TRBJ2-4, with 7 bases aligning to TRBD1. The CDR3 has 13 amino acids. J was trimmed by 1 base and V by 6 bases; bases with no gene match: 2. CDR1 NNHDY and CDR2 SYVADS come from the germline V gene. The covered CDR3 bases are TGTGCCAGCAACACAGGGGGTCAAAAC. It is translated as CASNTGGQN. The whole CDR3 region reads CASNTGGQNTLYF.

This clone was seen only a few times. The listed genes are named as in mouse. The read ends 4 residues shy of where the CDR3 ends; the end is completed using the germline J gene. J is TRBJ2-5 and V is TRBV13-2, with D perhaps TRBD1 (6 bases). The CDR3 consists of 14 residues. V was pared by 0 bases and J by 1 base, with 6 bases between. CDR1 and CDR2 (germline): NNHNN, SYGAGS (reference sequence). CDR3 residues: CASGDEGDQDTQYF. The DNA read from the CDR3 is TGTGCCAGCGGTGATGAGGGGGACCAAGAC.

Points on this clone: Gene labels here are mouse ones. The read stops 4 residues short of the end of the CDR3; the missing end is completed from the germline J gene. The chain joins TRBV5 to TRBJ2-2; 12 nucleotides match TRBD1. The germline V gene has CDR1 LGHNA and CDR2 YNLKQL (reference sequence). The CDR3 length is 16 residues. CDR3 sequence reads: CASSQGTGGVGGQLYF. The CDR3 bases that were read are TGTGCCAGCAGCCAGGGGACAGGGGGCGTGGGCGGG.

This clone has a handful of counts. Gene and germline names: mouse. Read coverage stops 4 residues before the CDR3 terminus; the germline J gene supplies the remainder. The V gene is TRBV31, the J gene TRBJ2-7, with 12 bases that match TRBD2. The length of the CDR3 is 14 residues. CDR1 is GKSSPN, CDR2 SITVG, per germline. The covered CDR3 bases are TGTGCCTGGACCCGGACTGGGGGGGATTAT. Its protein is CAWTRTGGDY. The whole CDR3 protein is CAWTRTGGDYEQYF.

On this clone itself: The gene symbols are mouse symbols. From the germline J gene comes the end of the CDR3, since the read stops 3 residues before it. Different DNA sequences within this sample yield the same CDR3. The chain employs TRBV19 and TRBJ1-6; weak D call: TRBD1 (6 bases). TRBJ1-6 is reported as an ORF; its role is uncertain. The CDR3 extends over 13 amino acids. The V end lost 3 bases, the J end lost 10 bases, and 11 bases lay between the germline ends. Germline V lookup: CDR1 FNHDT, CDR2 SITEND (reference sequence). CDR3 amino acids: CASSTGEGSPLYF. The sequenced CDR3 bases are TGTGCCAGCAGTACAGGGGAGGGGTCGCCC.

This clone was seen more than once but under ten times. Mouse gene names apply. Here the CDR3 reads CASSQNRDTQYF. The covered CDR3 bases are TGTGCCAGCAGCCAGAACAGGGAC. The V call is TRBV2, the J call TRBJ2-5; D may be TRBD1 (5 bases). Read data end 4 residues before the CDR3 end; the end is taken from the germline J gene. Germline V gene data show CDR1 as LGHNA and CDR2 as YSYQKL. There are 12 residues in the CDR3.

A remark on this clone: Gene names and germline match the mouse. The sequence runs out 4 residues before the end of the CDR3; the remainder is reconstructed from the germline J gene. This chain connects TRBV31 to TRBJ2-2; 8 nucleotides line up with TRBD2. Germline trimming cut 1 base from V and 2 bases from J; bases unmatched to any gene: 6. CDR1 is GKSSPN and CDR2 is SITVG in the germline V gene. The CDR3 length is 16 residues. CDR3 DNA (partial): TGTGCCTGGAGTCAAGGGGCTGGGGGGAACACCGGG. It translates to CAWSQGAGGNTG. The entire CDR3 protein is CAWSQGAGGNTGQLYF.

Remarks on this clone: Gene names and germline refer to mouse. With the read ending 4 residues before the CDR3 end, the germline J gene is used to fill in that end. Other DNA sequences of this sample code for an identical CDR3. J is TRBJ2-1 and V is TRBV14; TRBD1 matches at 11 bases. The CDR3 has 15 amino acids. Germline CDR1 is SGHDT and CDR2 is FRDEAV. The V and J ends lost 2 bases and 3 bases, in that order; junction bases with no gene match: 1. The chain's CDR3 is CASSLGTGGYAEQFF. The part of the CDR3 DNA that was read is TGTGCCAGCAGTTTGGGGACAGGGGGCTATGCT.

This clone has a handful of counts. A read error is possible here, since a much larger clone lies one base away. Gene names are mouse gene names. The DNA ends 4 residues before the CDR3 does, and the rest of the CDR3 is filled in from the germline J gene. The V call is TRBV5, the J call TRBJ1-1, with D perhaps matching TRBD1 (5 bases). CDR1 and CDR2 from the germline V gene are LGHNA and YNLKQL (reference sequence). This CDR3 has 13 residues. With 6 bases removed from V and 1 base from J, the gap between germline ends came to 9 bases. The part of the CDR3 DNA that was read is TGTGCCAGCAGTGATGACAGAAACACA. It encodes CASSDDRNT. The entire CDR3 protein is CASSDDRNTEVFF.

Worth noting for this clone: Gene names are the mouse ones. The read ends 4 residues shy of where the CDR3 ends; the end is completed using the germline J gene. The gene calls are TRBV31 and TRBJ2-2; TRBD1 agrees at 9 bases. V lost 5 bases to trimming and J lost 0 bases; unmatched junction nucleotides: 10. The CDR3 loop spans 17 amino acids. CDR1 is GKSSPN, CDR2 SITVG, per germline. Incomplete CDR3 DNA: TGTGCCTGGGCATCCCAAGGACAGGGGACAAACACCGGG. Protein product: CAWASQGQGTNTG. The full CDR3 protein reads CAWASQGQGTNTGQLYF.

This clone has just a few counts. Any gene name here is a mouse gene name. CDR3: CASSDPRQGAYEQYF. The sequenced CDR3 bases are TGTGCCAGCAGTGATCCTCGACAGGGGGCATAT. V usage is TRBV13-1 and J usage is TRBJ2-7, with TRBD1 matching over 10 bases. Coverage ceases 4 residues before the CDR3 finishes, and the germline J gene fills in the end. The CDR3 contains 15 residues. In germline, CDR1 is NSHNY, CDR2 SYGAGN.